The 24 T cell receptor beta chains below come from one sample, sequenced in a study of cytomegalovirus exposure and HLA in healthy donors. Measured with immunoSEQ multiplex PCR; TCRdb has only the in-frame clones, and not every one. The data show about 200,000 clones, 65% to 90% seen once. Material for sequencing was PBMCs. The receptors shown here come from a woman in her twenties or thirties in good health and CMV-seropositive.

This chain uses TRBV25-1 with TRBJ2-3, with D possibly being TRBD1 (5 bases). Germline V lookup: CDR1 MGHDK, CDR2 SYGVNS. The germline V and J ends were trimmed by 8 bases and 1 base, with 13 bases remaining between them. The length of the CDR3 is 14 residues. CDR3 DNA sequence: TGTGCCAGCGCCCAGGGTCCGGGCACAGATACGCAGTATTTT. It specifies CASAQGPGTDTQYF.

This clone showed up just once. The chain joins TRBV7-9 to TRBJ1-1; D gene uncertain. Germline CDR1 reads SEHNR; CDR2 reads FQNEAQ (reference sequence). Trimming shortened V by 2 bases and J by 3 bases, and 7 bases separated the two germline ends. This CDR3 comprises 13 residues. CDR3 amino acids: CASSLREYTEAFF. As DNA, the CDR3 is TGTGCCAGCAGCTTACGGGAATACACTGAAGCTTTCTTT.

This chain uses TRBV18 with TRBJ2-1, with D unclear. The V gene's germline CDR1 is KGHSH and CDR2 LQKENI. Trimming stripped 2 bases from V and 5 bases from J, with 4 bases between. CDR3 length: 12 amino acids. CDR3 sequence (DNA): TGTGCCAGCTCACCAACGGACAATGAGCAGTTCTTC. Translation: CASSPTDNEQFF.

The gene calls are TRBV9 and TRBJ1-3; possible D gene TRBD1, 6 bases. The V and J ends lost 0 bases and 5 bases respectively, with 9 bases between them. Germline CDR1 and CDR2: SGDLS and YYNGEE. This CDR3 comprises 14 residues. The CDR3 here is CASSVAGHRNTIYF. DNA of the CDR3: TGTGCCAGCAGCGTAGCGGGACACAGAAACACCATATATTTT. Together with reference TRBV9 and TRBJ1-3, the CDR3 gives the full variable domain: DSGVTQTPKHLITATGQRVTLRCSPRSGDLSVYWYQQSLDQGLQFLIQYYNGEERAKGNILERFSAQQFPDLHSELNLSSLELGDSALYFCASSVAGHRNTIYFGEGSWLTVV.

V gene TRBV7-3 combines with J gene TRBJ2-7; TRBD1 matches at 11 bases. CDR1 is SGHTA, CDR2 FQGTGA, per germline. The J segment lost 3 bases and the V segment lost 3 bases, leaving 1 base of the junction unmatched. The CDR3 is 14 residues long. CDR3 loop: CASSLDRGRYEQYF. The CDR3 DNA follows: TGTGCCAGCAGCTTGGACAGGGGGCGCTACGAGCAGTACTTC.

The CDR3 here is CASSLTRQTNTEAFF. CDR3 sequence (DNA): TGTGCCAGCAGCTTAACTCGACAAACGAACACTGAAGCTTTCTTT. The chain has TRBV7-2 and TRBJ1-1; D uncertain. This CDR3 has 15 residues. V lost 2 bases to trimming and J lost 1 base, with 11 bases between them. CDR1 is SGHTA and CDR2 is FQGNSA in the germline V gene.

CDR3 nucleotides: TGCAGCGCCGCGGTCGGATTCCGGGGCGAGCAGTACTTC. Translated: CSAAVGFRGEQYF. The rearrangement uses TRBV29-1 and TRBJ2-7, with D perhaps matching TRBD2 (5 bases). Per the germline V gene, CDR1 is SQVTM and CDR2 is ANQGSEA. CDR3 length equals 13 residues. Trimming shortened V by 7 bases and J by 6 bases, and 19 bases separated the two germline ends.

The chain employs TRBV30 and TRBJ2-1, with TRBD2 matching over 10 bases. J lost 8 bases, V lost 2 bases, and 27 bases had no gene match. Germline lookup yields CDR1 GTSNPN and CDR2 SVGIG (reference sequence). The CDR3 consists of 21 residues. The CDR3 spells CAWSWRASRAAGGRGQHEQFF. The CDR3 nucleotides read TGTGCCTGGAGTTGGAGGGCAAGTAGGGCAGCGGGAGGGAGGGGGCAGCATGAGCAGTTCTTC. Supplemented by reference TRBV30 and TRBJ2-1, the full variable domain reads SQTIHQWPATLVQPVGSPLSLECTVEGTSNPNLYWYRQAAGRGLQLLFYSVGIGQISSEVPQNLSASRPQDRQFILSSKKLLLSDSGFYLCAWSWRASRAAGGRGQHEQFFGPGTRLTVL.

This chain joins TRBV5-1 and TRBJ2-3, with TRBD1 matching over 10 bases. The germline V gene has CDR1 SGHRS and CDR2 YFSETQ. The CDR3 has 15 amino acids. V lost 2 bases and J lost 2; bases outside the gene matches: 2. In DNA form, the CDR3 reads TGCGCCAGCAGCTTAGGACAGGGGGACACAGATACGCAGTATTTT. Translation gives CASSLGQGDTDTQYF.

This chain connects TRBV7-8 to TRBJ1-3; D uncertain. There are 15 residues in the CDR3. Trimming shortened V by 5 bases and J by 1 base, and 12 bases separated the two germline ends. The germline gives CDR1 SGHVS, CDR2 FQNEAQ. CDR3 region: CASSISAGSGNTIYF. Written as DNA, the CDR3 is TGTGCCAGCAGCATATCTGCCGGGTCTGGAAACACCATATATTTT.

The J gene is TRBJ2-1, the V gene TRBV6-5; no clear D gene. The CDR3 extends over 15 amino acids. The germline gives CDR1 MNHEY, CDR2 SVGAGI. The ends were cut back, 1 base at V and 0 bases at J, with 7 bases in the middle. CDR3 in amino acids: CASSYLADSYNEQFF. The CDR3 bases are TGTGCCAGCAGTTACTTGGCGGACTCCTACAATGAGCAGTTCTTC.

The chain joins TRBV5-6 to TRBJ2-7, with a tentative D call TRBD1 (6 bases). This CDR3 comprises 16 residues. Trimming removed 0 bases from V and 2 bases from J, with 15 bases in between. CDR1 and CDR2 from the germline V gene are SGHDT and YYEEEE. The CDR3 here is CASSLVQFTGPYEQYF. The CDR3 DNA sequence: TGTGCCAGCAGCTTGGTACAGTTTACAGGGCCCTACGAGCAGTACTTC.

V usage is TRBV11-3 and J usage is TRBJ2-7, with TRBD2 matching over 8 bases. CDR1 and CDR2 from the germline V gene are SGHNT and YENEEA. This CDR3 has 15 residues. Trimming took 2 bases from V and 6 from J; bases not matched to a gene: 9. The CDR3 region has the DNA TGTGCCAGCAGCTTAAGCGGGACTAGGTCGATCGAGCAGTACTTC. Protein product: CASSLSGTRSIEQYF.

This chain uses TRBV2 with TRBJ2-5; no reliable D call. V dropped 0 bases and J dropped 0 bases, with 11 bases sitting between them. CDR3 length equals 16 residues. Germline values: CDR1 SNHLY, CDR2 FYNNEI. CDR3 sequence reads: CASSEAPREYQETQYF. CDR3 DNA sequence: TGTGCCAGCAGTGAAGCGCCGAGAGAGTACCAAGAGACCCAGTACTTC. The full variable domain, its missing parts supplied by reference TRBV2 and TRBJ2-5, is EPEVTQTPSHQVTQMGQEVILRCVPISNHLYFYWYRQILGQKVEFLVSFYNNEISEKSEIFDDQFSVERPDGSNFTLKIRSTKLEDSAMYFCASSEAPREYQETQYFGPGTRLLVL.

The rearrangement uses TRBV4-1 and TRBJ2-7, with 11 bases fitting TRBD1. V lost 3 bases to trimming and J lost 7 bases; unmatched junction nucleotides: 8. Germline values: CDR1 MGHRA, CDR2 YSYEKL. The CDR3 has 15 residues. CDR3 amino acids: CASSHSGTGGWEQYF. CDR3 DNA: TGCGCCAGCAGCCACTCCGGGACAGGGGGATGGGAGCAGTACTTC.

In nucleotides, the CDR3 is TGTGCCAGCAGACCGGGACAGGGAACAAAGGAGCAGTACTTC. This codes for CASRPGQGTKEQYF. The rearrangement joins TRBV28 to TRBJ2-7; 9 nucleotides match TRBD1. This CDR3 spans 14 amino acids. Germline loops: CDR1 MDHEN, CDR2 SYDVKM. Losses at the gene ends were 6 bases for V and 7 bases for J; bases not matched to a gene: 10.

V and J are TRBV6-1 and TRBJ1-4; D is unresolved. From germline, CDR1 is MNHNS and CDR2 SASEGT. V dropped 7 bases and J dropped 1 base, with 4 bases sitting between them. The CDR3 is 12 amino acids. Here the CDR3 reads CASTRTNEKLFF. The CDR3 region has the DNA TGTGCCAGCACCAGAACTAATGAAAAACTGTTTTTT.

The gene calls are TRBV6-1 and TRBJ2-5, with D hard to call. The CDR3 totals 14 residues. The V gene lost 4 bases and the J gene lost 4 bases, with 13 bases spanning the gap. Germline CDR1 is MNHNS and CDR2 is SASEGT. The CDR3 reads CASSGRLGTETQYF. The CDR3, as DNA: TGTGCCAGCAGTGGCCGTCTAGGCACAGAGACCCAGTACTTC.

The V call is TRBV29-1, the J call TRBJ2-1, with TRBD2 identical over 11 bases. The CDR3 runs 17 residues. The V segment lost 5 bases and the J segment 2 bases; nucleotides outside the gene matches: 11. From germline, CDR1 is SQVTM and CDR2 ANQGSEA. CDR3 in DNA: TGCAGCGTTAAAACGTCCGGGACTAGCGGACCCTACAATGAGCAGTTCTTC. Protein: CSVKTSGTSGPYNEQFF.

V and J are TRBV28 and TRBJ1-2; maybe TRBD1 (5 bases). Trimming took off 3 bases at V and 13 bases at J, with 18 bases between the two ends. CDR1 is MDHEN and CDR2 is SYDVKM in the germline V gene. The CDR3 sequence is 13 residues long. The CDR3 spells CASSFIGSTGITF. CDR3 DNA sequence: TGTGCCAGCAGTTTTATAGGATCTACAGGAATCACCTTC.

This clone was seen only once. This chain links TRBV14 with TRBJ2-7; D may be TRBD1 (7 bases). CDR3 length: 14 residues. Per the germline V gene, CDR1 is SGHDN and CDR2 is FVKESK. V was trimmed by 2 bases and J by 6 bases, leaving 14 bases between them. CDR3 coding DNA: TGTGCCAGCAGCCAACGGGTCAGGGGGGCCGAGCAGTACTTC. It yields the protein CASSQRVRGAEQYF.

V is TRBV27 and J is TRBJ1-1; 8 bases are a match to TRBD1. Trimming took 5 bases from V and 5 from J; bases not matched to a gene: 4. This CDR3 contains 13 residues. The V gene's germline CDR1 is MNHEY and CDR2 SMNVEV (reference sequence). The CDR3 here is CASSDRGGTEAFF. DNA for the CDR3: TGTGCCAGCAGTGACAGGGGCGGAACTGAAGCTTTCTTT.

The chain employs TRBV19 and TRBJ2-2, with TRBD2 matching 7 bases. The V segment lost 3 bases and the J segment 3 bases; nucleotides outside the gene matches: 7. Germline V gene sequence: CDR1 LNHDA, CDR2 SQIVND (reference sequence). The CDR3 contains 16 residues. The CDR3 loop is CASSMVTTSHTGELFF. CDR3 DNA sequence: TGTGCCAGTAGTATGGTAACGACTAGCCACACCGGGGAGCTGTTTTTT.

This clone was seen only once. V gene TRBV7-2 combines with J gene TRBJ1-5; D not resolved. V was clipped by 5 bases and J by 2 bases, with 10 bases between them. Per germline, CDR1 SGHTA and CDR2 FQGNSA. This CDR3 has 14 amino acids. In DNA, the CDR3 is TGTGCCAGCAGCGCTACTAGGGGCAATCAGCCCCAGCATTTT. This translates into CASSATRGNQPQHF.